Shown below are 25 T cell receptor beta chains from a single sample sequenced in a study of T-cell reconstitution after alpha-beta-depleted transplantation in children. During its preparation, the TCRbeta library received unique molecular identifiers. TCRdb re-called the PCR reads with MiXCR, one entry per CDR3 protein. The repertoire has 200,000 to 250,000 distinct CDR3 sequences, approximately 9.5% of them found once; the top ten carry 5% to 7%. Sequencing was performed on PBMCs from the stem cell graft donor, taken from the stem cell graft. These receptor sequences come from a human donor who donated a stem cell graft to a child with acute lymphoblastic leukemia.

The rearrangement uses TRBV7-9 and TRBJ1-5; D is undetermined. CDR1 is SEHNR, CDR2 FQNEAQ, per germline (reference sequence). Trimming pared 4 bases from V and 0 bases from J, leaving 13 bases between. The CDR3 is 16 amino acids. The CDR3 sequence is CASSSTQGFSNQPQHF. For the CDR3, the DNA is TGTGCCAGCAGCTCCACCCAAGGGTTTAGCAATCAGCCCCAGCATTTT.

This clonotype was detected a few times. This CDR3 is CASGRIGRASYEQYF. The CDR3 nucleotides read TGTGCCAGCGGCAGGATCGGCAGGGCCTCCTACGAGCAGTACTTC. V usage is TRBV21-1 and J usage is TRBJ2-7; the D call in the table, TRBD2, was not verified against the DNA. TRBV21-1 has pseudogene status. This CDR3 is built from 15 residues.

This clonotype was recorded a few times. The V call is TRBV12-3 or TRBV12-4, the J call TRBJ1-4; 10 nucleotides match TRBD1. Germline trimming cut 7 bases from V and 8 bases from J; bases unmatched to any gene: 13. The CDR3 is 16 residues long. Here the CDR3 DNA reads TGTGCCAGCATCCCCGGGACAGGGGTCGGTGAAGAAAAACTGTTTTTT. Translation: CASIPGTGVGEEKLFF.

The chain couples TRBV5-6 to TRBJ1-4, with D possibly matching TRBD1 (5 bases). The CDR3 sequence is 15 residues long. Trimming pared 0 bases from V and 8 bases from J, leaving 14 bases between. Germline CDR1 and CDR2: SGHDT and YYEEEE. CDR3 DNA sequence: TGTGCCAGCAGCTTGGGTCGACAGATACCCGAAAAACTGTTTTTT. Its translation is CASSLGRQIPEKLFF.

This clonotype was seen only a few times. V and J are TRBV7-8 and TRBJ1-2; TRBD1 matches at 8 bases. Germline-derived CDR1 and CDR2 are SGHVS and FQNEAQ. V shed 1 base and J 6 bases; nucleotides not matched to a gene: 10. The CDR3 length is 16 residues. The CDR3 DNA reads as TGTGCCAGCAGCTTAGTCTCAACAGGGGGAGTGGATGGCTACACCTTC. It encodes CASSLVSTGGVDGYTF.

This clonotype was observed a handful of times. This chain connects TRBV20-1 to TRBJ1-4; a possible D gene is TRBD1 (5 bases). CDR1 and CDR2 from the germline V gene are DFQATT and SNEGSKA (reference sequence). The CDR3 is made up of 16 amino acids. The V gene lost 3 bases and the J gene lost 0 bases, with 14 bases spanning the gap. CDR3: CSARDGTAATNEKLFF. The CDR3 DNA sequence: TGCAGTGCTAGGGATGGGACTGCGGCAACTAATGAAAAACTGTTTTTT.

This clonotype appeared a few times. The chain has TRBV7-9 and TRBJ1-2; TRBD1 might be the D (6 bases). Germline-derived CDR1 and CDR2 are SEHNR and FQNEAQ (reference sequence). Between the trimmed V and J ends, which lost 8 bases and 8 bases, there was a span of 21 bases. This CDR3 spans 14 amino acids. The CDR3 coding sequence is TGTGCCAGCGATCCAGGGGCCACCTTGGAGGGCTACACCTTC. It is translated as CASDPGATLEGYTF.

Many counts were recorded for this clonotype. CDR3 loop: CASSDRDSYNEQFF. The CDR3 nucleotides are TGTGCCAGCAGTGACCGGGACAGCTACAATGAGCAGTTCTTC. This sequence joins TRBV27 and TRBJ2-1, with 7 bases lining up with TRBD1. This CDR3 spans 14 amino acids. V was clipped by 5 bases and J by 3 bases; unmatched bases: 4. From germline, CDR1 is MNHEY and CDR2 SMNVEV (reference sequence).

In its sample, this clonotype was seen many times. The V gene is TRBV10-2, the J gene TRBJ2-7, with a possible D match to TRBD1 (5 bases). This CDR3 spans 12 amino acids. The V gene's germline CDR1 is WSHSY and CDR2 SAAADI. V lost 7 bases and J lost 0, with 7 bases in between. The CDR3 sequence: CASKQASYEQYF. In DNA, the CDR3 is TGCGCCAGCAAACAGGCCTCCTACGAGCAGTACTTC.

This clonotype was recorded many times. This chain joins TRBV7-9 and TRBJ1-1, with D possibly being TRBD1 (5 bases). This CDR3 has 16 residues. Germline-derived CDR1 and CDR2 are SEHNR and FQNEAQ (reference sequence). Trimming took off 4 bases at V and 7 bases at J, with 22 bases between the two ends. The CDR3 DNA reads TGTGCCAGCAGCTCCCTTCAGGGTATTCGGTCGGATGAAGCTTTCTTT. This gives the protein CASSSLQGIRSDEAFF.

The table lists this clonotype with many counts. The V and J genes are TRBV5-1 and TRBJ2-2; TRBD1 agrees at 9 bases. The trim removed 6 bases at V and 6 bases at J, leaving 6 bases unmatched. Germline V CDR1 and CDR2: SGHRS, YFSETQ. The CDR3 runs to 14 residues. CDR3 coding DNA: TGCGCCAGCACACAGGGGGCGCGCTCCGGGGAGCTGTTTTTT. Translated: CASTQGARSGELFF.

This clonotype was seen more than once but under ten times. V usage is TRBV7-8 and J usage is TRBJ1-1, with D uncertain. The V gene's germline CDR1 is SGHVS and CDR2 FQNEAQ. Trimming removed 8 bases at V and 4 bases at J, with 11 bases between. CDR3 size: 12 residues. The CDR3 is CASGRVITEAFF. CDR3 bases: TGTGCCAGCGGGCGGGTAATCACTGAAGCTTTCTTT.

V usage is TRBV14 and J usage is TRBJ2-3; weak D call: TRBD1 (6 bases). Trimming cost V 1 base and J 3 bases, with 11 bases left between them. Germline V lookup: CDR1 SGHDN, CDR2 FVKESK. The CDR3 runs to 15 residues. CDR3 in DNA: TGTGCCAGCAGCCAAGTAGTCAGGGGTACAGATACGCAGTATTTT. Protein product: CASSQVVRGTDTQYF. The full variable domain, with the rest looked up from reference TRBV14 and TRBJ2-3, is EAGVTQFPSHSVIEKGQTVTLRCDPISGHDNLYWYRRVMGKEIKFLLHFVKESKQDESGMPNNRFLAERTGGTYSTLKVQPAELEDSGVYFCASSQVVRGTDTQYFGPGTRLTVL.

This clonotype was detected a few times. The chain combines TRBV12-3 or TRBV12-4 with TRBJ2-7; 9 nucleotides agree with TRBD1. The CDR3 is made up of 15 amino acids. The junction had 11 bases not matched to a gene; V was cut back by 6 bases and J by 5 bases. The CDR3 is CASSEAGTGFDEQYF. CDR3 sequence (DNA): TGTGCCAGCAGCGAGGCCGGGACAGGGTTCGACGAGCAGTACTTC.

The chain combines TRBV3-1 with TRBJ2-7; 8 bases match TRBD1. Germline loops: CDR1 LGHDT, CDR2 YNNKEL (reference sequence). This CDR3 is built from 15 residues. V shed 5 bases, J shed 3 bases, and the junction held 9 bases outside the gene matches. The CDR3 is CASSGGQGFYYEQYF. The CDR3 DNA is TGTGCCAGCAGCGGAGGACAGGGATTCTACTACGAGCAGTACTTC.

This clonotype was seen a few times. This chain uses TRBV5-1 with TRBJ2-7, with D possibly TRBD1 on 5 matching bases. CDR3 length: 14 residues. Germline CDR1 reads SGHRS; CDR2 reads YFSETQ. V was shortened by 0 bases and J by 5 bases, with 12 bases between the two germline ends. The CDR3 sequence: CASSLGAGYNEQYF. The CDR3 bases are TGCGCCAGCAGCTTGGGGGCAGGGTATAACGAGCAGTACTTC.

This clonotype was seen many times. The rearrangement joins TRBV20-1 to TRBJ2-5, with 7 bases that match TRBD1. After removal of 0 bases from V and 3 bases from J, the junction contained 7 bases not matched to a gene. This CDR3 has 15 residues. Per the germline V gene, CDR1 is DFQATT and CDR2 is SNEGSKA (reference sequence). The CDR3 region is CSARELDRNEETQYF. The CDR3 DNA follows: TGCAGTGCTAGAGAATTGGACAGGAATGAAGAGACCCAGTACTTC.

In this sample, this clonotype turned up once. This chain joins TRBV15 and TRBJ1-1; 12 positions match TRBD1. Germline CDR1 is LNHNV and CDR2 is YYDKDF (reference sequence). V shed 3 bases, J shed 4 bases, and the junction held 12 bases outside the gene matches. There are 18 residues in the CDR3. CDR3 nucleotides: TGTGCCACCAGCAGCGGACCGGGACAGGGGGCGGCGGGCACTGAAGCTTTCTTT. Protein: CATSSGPGQGAAGTEAFF.

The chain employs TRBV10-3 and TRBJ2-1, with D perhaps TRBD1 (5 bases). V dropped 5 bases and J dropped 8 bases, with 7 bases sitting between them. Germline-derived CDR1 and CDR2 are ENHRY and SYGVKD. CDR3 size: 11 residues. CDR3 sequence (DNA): TGTGCCATCAGTACCAGGGATGAGCAGTTCTTC. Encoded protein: CAISTRDEQFF.

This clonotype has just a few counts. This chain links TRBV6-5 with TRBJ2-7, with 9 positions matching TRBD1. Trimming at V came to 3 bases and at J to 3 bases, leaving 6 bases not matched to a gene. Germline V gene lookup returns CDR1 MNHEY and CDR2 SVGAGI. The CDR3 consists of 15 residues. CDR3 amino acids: CASSYTGGTGYEQYF. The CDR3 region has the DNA TGTGCCAGCAGTTATACAGGGGGCACTGGCTACGAGCAGTACTTC.

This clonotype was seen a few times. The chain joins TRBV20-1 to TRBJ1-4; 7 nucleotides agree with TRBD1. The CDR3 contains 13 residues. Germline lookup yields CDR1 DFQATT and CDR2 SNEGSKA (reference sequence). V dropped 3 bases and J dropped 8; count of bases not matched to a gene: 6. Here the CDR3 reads CSASRQGSEKLFF. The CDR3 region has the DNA TGCAGTGCTAGTCGACAGGGTAGCGAAAAACTGTTTTTT.

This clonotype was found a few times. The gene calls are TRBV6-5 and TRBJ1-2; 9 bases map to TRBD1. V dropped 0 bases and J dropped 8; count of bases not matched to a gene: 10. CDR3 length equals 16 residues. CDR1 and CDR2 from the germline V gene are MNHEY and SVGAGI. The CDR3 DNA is TGTGCCAGCAGTTACTCGACCCCGGGACAGGGTGTGGGCTACACCTTC. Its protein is CASSYSTPGQGVGYTF.

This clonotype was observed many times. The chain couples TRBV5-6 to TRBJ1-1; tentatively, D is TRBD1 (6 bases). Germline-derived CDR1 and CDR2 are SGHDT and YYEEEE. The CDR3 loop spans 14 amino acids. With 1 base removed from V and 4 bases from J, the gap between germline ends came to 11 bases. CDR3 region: CASSLLQGSTEAFF. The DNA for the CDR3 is TGTGCCAGCAGCTTGCTGCAGGGGAGCACTGAAGCTTTCTTT.

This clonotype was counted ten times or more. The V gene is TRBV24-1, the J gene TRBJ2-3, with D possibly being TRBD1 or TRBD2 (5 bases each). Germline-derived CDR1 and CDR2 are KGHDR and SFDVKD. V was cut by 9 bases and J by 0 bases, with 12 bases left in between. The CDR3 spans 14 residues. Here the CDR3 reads CATLGGGSTDTQYF. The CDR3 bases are TGTGCCACCCTCGGTGGGGGAAGCACAGATACGCAGTATTTT.

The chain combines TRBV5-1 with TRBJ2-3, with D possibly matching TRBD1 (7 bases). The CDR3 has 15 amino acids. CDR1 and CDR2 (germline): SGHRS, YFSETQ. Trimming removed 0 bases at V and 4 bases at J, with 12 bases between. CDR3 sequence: CASSLATGEADTQYF. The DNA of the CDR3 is TGCGCCAGCAGCTTGGCCACAGGGGAGGCAGATACGCAGTATTTT.